The clone carrying this TCR beta chain was detected only a few times. This record comes from a study of blood T cells in healthy people across ages. The CDR3 length is 15 residues. The V gene's germline CDR1 is MNHEY and CDR2 SMNVEV (reference sequence). Primers used in a second PCR of about 6 to 12 cycles were a sample-barcoded 5' primer and a J-beta primer mix. TCRdb reprocessed the 5' RACE reads with MiXCR, giving one entry per CDR3 protein. The sample includes approximately 1.5 million distinct CDR3 sequences, around 35% of them seen just once. This chain links TRBV27 with TRBJ2-7; the D call may be TRBD1 or TRBD2 (5 bases each). The J call could be wrong; TRBJ2-5 is a better fit for the DNA end. What was sequenced was blood. This receptor was identified in a woman in her thirties in good health. The CDR3 DNA is TGTGCCAGCAGCTCCACCCCCGGGGCAGGAGAGACCCAGTACTTC. Residues: CASSSTPGAGETQYF.